This T cell receptor beta chain is drawn from a study of shared clonotypes between healthy human individuals. On the study more broadly: CD4 naive cells filled three plates per donor, CD4 memory three, CD8 naive two and CD8 memory one.

Regarding this clone: The antigen is undetermined.

Sequencing used immunoSEQ multiplex PCR; TCRdb keeps in-frame clones, though not all of them. In the table there are about 2 million clones, about 94% of which are singletons. Germline V gives CDR1 LNHDA, CDR2 SQIVND (reference sequence). With 5 bases clipped from V and 2 bases from J, the junction kept 5 bases outside the gene matches. The CDR3 totals 14 residues. Overall study results and limits: About 5% was the fraction of naive CD4 clonotypes found shared across several donors.

Terminally differentiated effector memory CD45RA+ cells were excluded by CCR7 positive selection of CD45RO-negative cells. Material for sequencing was naive CD8+ T cells sorted from blood. This clonotype originated in a man between 18 and 29 years old in good health. V and J are TRBV19 and TRBJ2-7; TRBD2 matches 8 bases. Written as DNA, the CDR3 is TGTGCCAGTAGTCGGCTAGCGGGTGCCTACGAGCAGTACTTC. This codes for CASSRLAGAYEQYF.